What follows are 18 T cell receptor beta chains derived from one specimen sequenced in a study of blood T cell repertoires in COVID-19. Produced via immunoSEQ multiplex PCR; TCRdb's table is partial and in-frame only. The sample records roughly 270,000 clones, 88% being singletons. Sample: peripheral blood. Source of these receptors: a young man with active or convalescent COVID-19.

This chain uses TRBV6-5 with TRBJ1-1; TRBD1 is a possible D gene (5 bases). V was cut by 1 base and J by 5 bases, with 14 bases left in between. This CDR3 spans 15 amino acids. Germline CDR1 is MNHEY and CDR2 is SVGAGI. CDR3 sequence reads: CASSYWGGGGTEAFF. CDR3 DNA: TGTGCCAGCAGTTACTGGGGGGGAGGCGGTACTGAAGCTTTCTTT.

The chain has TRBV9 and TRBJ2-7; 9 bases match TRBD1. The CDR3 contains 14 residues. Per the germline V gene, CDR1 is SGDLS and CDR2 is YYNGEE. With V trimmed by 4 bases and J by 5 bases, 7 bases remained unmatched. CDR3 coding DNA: TGTGCCAGCAGCCCCCGGGACAGGGAAGACGAGCAGTACTTC. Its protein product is CASSPRDREDEQYF.

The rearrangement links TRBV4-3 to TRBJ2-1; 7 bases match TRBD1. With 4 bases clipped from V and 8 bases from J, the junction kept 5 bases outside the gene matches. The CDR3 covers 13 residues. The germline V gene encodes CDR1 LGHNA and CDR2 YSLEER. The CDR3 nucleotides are TGCGCCAGCAGCCGGAACAGGGGATATGAGCAGTTCTTC. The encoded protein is CASSRNRGYEQFF.

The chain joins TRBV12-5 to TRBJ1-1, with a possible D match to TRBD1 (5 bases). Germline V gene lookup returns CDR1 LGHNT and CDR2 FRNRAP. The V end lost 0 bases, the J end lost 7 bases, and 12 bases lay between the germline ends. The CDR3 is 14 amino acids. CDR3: CASGLVERDREAFF. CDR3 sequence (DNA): TGTGCTAGTGGTTTGGTGGAGCGGGACCGTGAAGCTTTCTTT.

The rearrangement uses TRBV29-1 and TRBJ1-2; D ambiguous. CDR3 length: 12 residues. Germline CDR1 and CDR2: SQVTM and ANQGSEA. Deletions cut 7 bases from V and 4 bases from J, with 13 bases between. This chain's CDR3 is CSGRIGPYGYTF. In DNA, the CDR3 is TGCAGCGGCAGAATTGGGCCCTATGGCTACACCTTC.

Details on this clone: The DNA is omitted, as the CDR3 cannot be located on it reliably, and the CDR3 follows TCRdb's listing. The CDR3 loop reads CASSEQTGGVSVPGNTIYF. The V and J genes are TRBV6-1 and TRBJ1-3; the DNA was not used to check the table's D call, TRBD1. CDR1 and CDR2 (germline): MNHNS, SASEGT. The CDR3 is 19 residues long, ends included.

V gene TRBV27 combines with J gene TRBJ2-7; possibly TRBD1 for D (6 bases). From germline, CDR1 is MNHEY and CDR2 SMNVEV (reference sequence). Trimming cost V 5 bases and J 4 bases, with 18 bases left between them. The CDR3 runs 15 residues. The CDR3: CASSPGTSLGYEQYF. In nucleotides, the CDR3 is TGTGCCAGCAGTCCCGGGACATCTCTGGGGTACGAGCAGTACTTC.

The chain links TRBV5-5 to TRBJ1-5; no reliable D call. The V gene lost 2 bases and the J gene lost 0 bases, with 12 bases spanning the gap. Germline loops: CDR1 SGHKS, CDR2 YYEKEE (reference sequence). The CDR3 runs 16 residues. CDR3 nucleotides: TGTGCCAGCAGCTTTCTCCGGGATTATAGCAATCAGCCCCAGCATTTT. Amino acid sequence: CASSFLRDYSNQPQHF.

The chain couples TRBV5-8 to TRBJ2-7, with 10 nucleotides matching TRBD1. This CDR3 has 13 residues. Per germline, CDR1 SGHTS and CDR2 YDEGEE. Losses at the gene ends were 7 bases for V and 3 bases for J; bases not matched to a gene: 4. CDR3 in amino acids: CASGRDRGYEQYF. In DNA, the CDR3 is TGTGCCAGCGGCCGGGACAGGGGCTACGAGCAGTACTTC.

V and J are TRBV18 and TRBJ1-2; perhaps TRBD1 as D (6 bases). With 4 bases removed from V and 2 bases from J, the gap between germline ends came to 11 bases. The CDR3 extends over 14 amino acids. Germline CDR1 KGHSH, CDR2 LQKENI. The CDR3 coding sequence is TGTGCCAGCTCACAGGGGGTTAAGAACTATGGCTACACCTTC. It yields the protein CASSQGVKNYGYTF.

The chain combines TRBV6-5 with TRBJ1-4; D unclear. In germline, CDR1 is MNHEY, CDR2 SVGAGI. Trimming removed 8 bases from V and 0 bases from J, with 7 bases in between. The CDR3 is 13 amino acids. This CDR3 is CASCLATNEKLFF. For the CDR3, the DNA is TGTGCCAGCTGCTTAGCAACTAATGAAAAACTGTTTTTT.

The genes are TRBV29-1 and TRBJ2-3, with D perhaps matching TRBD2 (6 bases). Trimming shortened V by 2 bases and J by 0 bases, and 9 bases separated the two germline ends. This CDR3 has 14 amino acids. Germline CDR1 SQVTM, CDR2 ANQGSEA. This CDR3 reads CSVEKGGSTDTQYF. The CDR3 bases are TGCAGCGTTGAAAAAGGAGGGAGCACAGATACGCAGTATTTT.

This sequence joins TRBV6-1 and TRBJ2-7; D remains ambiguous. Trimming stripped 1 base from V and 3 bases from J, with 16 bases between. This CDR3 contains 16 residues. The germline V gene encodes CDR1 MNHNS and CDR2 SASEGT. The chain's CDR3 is CASSEVWQAAIYEQYF. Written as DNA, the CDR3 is TGTGCCAGCAGTGAAGTATGGCAGGCCGCCATCTACGAGCAGTACTTC.

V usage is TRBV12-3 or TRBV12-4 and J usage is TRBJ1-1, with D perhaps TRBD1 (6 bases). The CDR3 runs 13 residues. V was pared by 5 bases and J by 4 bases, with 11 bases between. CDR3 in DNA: TGTGCCAGCAGTCGGACAGTTACCACTGAAGCTTTCTTT. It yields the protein CASSRTVTTEAFF.

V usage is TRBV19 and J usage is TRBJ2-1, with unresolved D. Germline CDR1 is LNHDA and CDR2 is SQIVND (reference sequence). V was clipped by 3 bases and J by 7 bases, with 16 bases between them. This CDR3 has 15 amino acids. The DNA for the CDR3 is TGTGCCAGTAGTATCCGGGTAGCAGATAATAATGAGCAGTTCTTC. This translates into CASSIRVADNNEQFF.

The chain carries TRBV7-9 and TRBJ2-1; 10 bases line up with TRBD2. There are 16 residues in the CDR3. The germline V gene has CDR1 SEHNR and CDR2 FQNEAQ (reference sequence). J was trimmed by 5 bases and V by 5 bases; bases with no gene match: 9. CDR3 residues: CASSHQERGGDNEQFF. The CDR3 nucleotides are TGTGCCAGCAGCCACCAGGAGCGGGGGGGCGACAATGAGCAGTTCTTC.

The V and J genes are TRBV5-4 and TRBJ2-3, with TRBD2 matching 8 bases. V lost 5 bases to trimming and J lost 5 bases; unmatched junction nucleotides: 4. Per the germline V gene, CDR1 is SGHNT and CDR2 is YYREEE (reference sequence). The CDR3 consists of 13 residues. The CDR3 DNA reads TGTGCCAGCAGAGTAGCGGGGCAAGATACGCAGTATTTT. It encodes CASRVAGQDTQYF.

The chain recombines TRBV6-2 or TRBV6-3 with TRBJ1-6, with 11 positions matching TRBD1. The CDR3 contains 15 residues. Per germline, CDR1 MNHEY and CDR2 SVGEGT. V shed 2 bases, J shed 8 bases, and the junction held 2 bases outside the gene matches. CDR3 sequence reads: CASSYRGQGDSPLHF. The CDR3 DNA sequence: TGTGCCAGCAGTTACCGGGGACAGGGGGATTCACCCCTCCACTTT.